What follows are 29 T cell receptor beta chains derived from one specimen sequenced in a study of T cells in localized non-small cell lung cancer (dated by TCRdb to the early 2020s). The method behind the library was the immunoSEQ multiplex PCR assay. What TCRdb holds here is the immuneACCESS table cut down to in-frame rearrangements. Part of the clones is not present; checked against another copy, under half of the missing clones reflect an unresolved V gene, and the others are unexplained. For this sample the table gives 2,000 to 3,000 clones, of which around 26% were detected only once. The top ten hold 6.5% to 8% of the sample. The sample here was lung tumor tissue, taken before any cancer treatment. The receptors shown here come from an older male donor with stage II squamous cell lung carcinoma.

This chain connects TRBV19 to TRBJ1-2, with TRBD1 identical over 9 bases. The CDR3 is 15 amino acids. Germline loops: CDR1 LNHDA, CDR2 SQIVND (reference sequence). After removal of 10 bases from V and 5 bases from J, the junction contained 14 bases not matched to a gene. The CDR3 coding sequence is TGTGCCACCAACACCCGGACAGGGGTTCTTTATGGCTACACCTTC. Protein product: CATNTRTGVLYGYTF.

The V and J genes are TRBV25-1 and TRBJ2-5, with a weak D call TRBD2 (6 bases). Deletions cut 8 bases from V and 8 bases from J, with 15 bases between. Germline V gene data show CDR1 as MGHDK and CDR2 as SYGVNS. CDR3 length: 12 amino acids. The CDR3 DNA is TGTGCCAGCGGGCGGGGCCTCCCCACCCAGTACTTC. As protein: CASGRGLPTQYF. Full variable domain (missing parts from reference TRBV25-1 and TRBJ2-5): EADIYQTPRYLVIGTGKKITLECSQTMGHDKMYWYQQDPGMELHLIHYSYGVNSTEKGDLSSESTVSRIRTEHFPLTLESARPSHTSQYLCASGRGLPTQYFGPGTRLLVL.

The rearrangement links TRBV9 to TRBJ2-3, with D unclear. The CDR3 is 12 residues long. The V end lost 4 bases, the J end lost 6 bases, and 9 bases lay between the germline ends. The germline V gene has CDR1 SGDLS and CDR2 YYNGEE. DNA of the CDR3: TGTGCCAGCAGCCCGCTGGAGGATACGCAGTATTTT. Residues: CASSPLEDTQYF.

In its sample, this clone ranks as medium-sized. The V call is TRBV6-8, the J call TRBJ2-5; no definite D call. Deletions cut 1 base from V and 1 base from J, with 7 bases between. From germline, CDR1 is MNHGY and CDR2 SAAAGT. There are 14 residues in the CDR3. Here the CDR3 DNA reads TGTGCCAGCAGTTACTTCTGGACCCAAGAGACCCAGTACTTC. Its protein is CASSYFWTQETQYF.

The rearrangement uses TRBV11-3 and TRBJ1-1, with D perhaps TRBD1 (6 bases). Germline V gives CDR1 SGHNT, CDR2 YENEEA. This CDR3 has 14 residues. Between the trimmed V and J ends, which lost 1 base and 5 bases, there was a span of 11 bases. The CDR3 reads CASSLGGRGTEAFF. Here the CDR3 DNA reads TGTGCCAGCAGCTTAGGGGGGCGAGGAACTGAAGCTTTCTTT.

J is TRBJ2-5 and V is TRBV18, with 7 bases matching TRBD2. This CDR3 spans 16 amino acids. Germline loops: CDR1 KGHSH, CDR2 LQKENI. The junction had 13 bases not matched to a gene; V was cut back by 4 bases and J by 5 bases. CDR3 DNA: TGTGCCAGCTCACACGTGCAGGTCGCGGGGGACGAGACCCAGTACTTC. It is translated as CASSHVQVAGDETQYF.

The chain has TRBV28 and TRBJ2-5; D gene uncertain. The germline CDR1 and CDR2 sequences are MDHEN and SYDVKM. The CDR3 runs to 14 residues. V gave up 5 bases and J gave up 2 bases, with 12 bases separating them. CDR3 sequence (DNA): TGTGCCAGCAGTCAATGGACGGGTCAAGAGACCCAGTACTTC. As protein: CASSQWTGQETQYF.

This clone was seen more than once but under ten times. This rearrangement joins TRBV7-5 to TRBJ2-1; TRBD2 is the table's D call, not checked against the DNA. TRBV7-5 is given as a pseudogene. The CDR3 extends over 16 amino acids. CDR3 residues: CASSLTTTSAYNEQFF. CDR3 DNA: TGTGCCAGCAGCTTGACAACGACTAGCGCCTACAATGAGCAGTTCTTC.

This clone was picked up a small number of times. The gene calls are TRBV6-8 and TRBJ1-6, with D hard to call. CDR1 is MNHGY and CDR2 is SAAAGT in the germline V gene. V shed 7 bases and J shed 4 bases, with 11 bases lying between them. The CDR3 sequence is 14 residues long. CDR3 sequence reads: CASKKESYNSPLHF. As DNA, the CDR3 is TGTGCCAGCAAAAAGGAGTCTTATAATTCACCCCTCCACTTT.

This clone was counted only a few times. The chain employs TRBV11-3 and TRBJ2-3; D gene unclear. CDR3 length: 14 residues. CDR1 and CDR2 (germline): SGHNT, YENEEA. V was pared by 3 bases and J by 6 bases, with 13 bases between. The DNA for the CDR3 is TGTGCCAGCAGCTTTGCAGGCACCGGCGATACGCAGTATTTT. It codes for CASSFAGTGDTQYF.

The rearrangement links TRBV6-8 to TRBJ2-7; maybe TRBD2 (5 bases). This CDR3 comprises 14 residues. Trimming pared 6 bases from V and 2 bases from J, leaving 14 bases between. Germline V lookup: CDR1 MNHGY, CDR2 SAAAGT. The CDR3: CASRTGGSTYEQYF. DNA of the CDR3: TGTGCCAGCAGAACCGGCGGGTCTACCTACGAGCAGTACTTC.

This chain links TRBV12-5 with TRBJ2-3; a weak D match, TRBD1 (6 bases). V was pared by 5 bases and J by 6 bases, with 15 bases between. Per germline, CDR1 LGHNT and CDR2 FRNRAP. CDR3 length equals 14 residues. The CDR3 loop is CASGLRDNPDTQYF. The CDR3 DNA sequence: TGTGCTAGTGGTCTCCGGGACAACCCGGATACGCAGTATTTT. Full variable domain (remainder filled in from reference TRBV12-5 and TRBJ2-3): DARVTQTPRHKVTEMGQEVTMRCQPILGHNTVFWYRQTMMQGLELLAYFRNRAPLDDSGMPKDRFSAEMPDATLATLKIQPSEPRDSAVYFCASGLRDNPDTQYFGPGTRLTVL.

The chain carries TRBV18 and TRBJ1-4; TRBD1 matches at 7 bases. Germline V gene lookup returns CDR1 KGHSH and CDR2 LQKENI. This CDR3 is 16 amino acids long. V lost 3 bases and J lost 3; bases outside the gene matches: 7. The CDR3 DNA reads TGTGCCAGCTCACCTCTAAGTGGACAGGCTAATGAAAAACTGTTTTTT. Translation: CASSPLSGQANEKLFF. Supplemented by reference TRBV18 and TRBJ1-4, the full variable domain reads NAGVMQNPRHLVRRRGQEARLRCSPMKGHSHVYWYRQLPEEGLKFMVYLQKENIIDESGMPKERFSAEFPKEGPSILRIQQVVRGDSAAYFCASSPLSGQANEKLFFGSGTQLSVL.

The CDR3 loop is CASSPDRVNQPQHF. CDR3 bases: TGTGCCAGCAGCCCGGACAGAGTCAATCAGCCCCAGCATTTT. The V gene is TRBV7-5, the J gene TRBJ1-5; the tabulated D call, TRBD1, remains unverified against the DNA. TRBV7-5 counts as a pseudogene. The CDR3 runs 14 residues.

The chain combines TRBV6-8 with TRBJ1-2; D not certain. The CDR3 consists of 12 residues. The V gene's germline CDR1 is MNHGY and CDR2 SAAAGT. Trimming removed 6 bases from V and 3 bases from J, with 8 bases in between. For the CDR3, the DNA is TGTGCCAGCAGAACTTGGGACTATGGCTACACCTTC. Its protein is CASRTWDYGYTF.

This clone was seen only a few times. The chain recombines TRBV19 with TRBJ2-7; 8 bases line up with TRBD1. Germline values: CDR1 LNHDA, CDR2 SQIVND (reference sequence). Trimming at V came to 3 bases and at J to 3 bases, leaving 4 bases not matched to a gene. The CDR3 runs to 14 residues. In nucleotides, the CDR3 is TGTGCCAGTAGTATGAGGACAGGGATCTACGAGCAGTACTTC. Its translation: CASSMRTGIYEQYF.

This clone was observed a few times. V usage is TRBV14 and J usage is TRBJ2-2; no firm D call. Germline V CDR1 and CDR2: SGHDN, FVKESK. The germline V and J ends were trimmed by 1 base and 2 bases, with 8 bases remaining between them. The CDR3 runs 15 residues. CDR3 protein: CASSQGPFNTGELFF. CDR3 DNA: TGTGCCAGCAGCCAAGGCCCTTTTAACACCGGGGAGCTGTTTTTT. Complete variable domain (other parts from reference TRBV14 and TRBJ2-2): EAGVTQFPSHSVIEKGQTVTLRCDPISGHDNLYWYRRVMGKEIKFLLHFVKESKQDESGMPNNRFLAERTGGTYSTLKVQPAELEDSGVYFCASSQGPFNTGELFFGEGSRLTVL.

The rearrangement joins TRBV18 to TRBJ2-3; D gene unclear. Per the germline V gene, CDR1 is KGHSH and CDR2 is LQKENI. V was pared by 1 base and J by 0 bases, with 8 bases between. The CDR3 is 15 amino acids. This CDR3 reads CASSPQDPSTDTQYF. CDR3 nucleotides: TGTGCCAGCTCACCACAGGATCCTAGCACAGATACGCAGTATTTT.

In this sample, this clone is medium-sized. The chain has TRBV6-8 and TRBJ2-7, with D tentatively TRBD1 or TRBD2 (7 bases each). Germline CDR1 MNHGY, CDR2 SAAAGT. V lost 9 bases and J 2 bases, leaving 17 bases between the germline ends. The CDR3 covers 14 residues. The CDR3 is CASFQGGGTYEQYV. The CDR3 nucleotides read TGTGCCAGTTTCCAGGGAGGGGGCACCTACGAGCAGTACGTC.

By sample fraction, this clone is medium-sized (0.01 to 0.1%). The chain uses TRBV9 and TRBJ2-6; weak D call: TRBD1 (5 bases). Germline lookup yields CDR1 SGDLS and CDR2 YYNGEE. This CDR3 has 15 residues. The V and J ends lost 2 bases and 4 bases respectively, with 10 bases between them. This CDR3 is CASSVQGSGANVLTF. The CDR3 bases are TGTGCCAGCAGCGTGCAGGGATCCGGGGCCAACGTCCTGACTTTC.

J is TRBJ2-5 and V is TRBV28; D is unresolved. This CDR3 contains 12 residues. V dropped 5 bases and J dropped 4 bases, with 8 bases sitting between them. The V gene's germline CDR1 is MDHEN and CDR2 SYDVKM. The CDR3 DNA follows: TGTGCCAGCAGTCTACGTCCAGAGACCCAGTACTTC. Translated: CASSLRPETQYF.

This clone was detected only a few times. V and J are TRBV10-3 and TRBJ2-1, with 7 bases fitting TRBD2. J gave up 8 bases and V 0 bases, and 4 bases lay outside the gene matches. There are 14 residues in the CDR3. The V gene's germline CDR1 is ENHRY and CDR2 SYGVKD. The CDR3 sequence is CAISESGGNHEQFF. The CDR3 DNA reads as TGTGCCATCAGTGAGTCGGGAGGGAACCATGAGCAGTTCTTC.

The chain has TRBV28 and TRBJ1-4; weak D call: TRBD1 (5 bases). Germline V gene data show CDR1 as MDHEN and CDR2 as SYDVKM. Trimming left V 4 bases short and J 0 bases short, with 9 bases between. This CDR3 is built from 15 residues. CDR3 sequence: CASSSPGPTNEKLFF. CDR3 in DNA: TGTGCCAGCAGTTCTCCGGGACCAACTAATGAAAAACTGTTTTTT.

The CDR3 DNA reads TGCAGCGCACCTGGACGGGGGCCGGGGGTCACAGATACGCAGTATTTT. It yields the protein CSAPGRGPGVTDTQYF. This sequence joins TRBV29-1 and TRBJ2-3; D is tentatively TRBD1 or TRBD2 (6 bases each). Germline V gene data show CDR1 as SQVTM and CDR2 as ANQGSEA. The CDR3 length is 16 residues. V lost 7 bases to trimming and J lost 2 bases, with 22 bases between them.

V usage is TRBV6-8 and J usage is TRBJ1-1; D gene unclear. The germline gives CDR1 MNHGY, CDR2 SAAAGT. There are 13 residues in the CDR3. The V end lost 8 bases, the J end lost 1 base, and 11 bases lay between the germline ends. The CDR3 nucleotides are TGTGCCAGCCGATCACGGGGGAACACTGAAGCTTTCTTT. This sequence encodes CASRSRGNTEAFF.

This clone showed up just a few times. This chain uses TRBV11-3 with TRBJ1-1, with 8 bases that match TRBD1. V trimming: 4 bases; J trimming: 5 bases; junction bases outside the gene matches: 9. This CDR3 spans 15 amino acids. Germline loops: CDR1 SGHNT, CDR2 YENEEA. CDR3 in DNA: TGTGCCAGCAGCTCCAGGACAGGGAGGAGTACTGAAGCTTTCTTT. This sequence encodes CASSSRTGRSTEAFF. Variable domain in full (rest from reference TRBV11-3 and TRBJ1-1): EAGVVQSPRYKIIEKKQPVAFWCNPISGHNTLYWYLQNLGQGPELLIRYENEEAVDDSQLPKDRFSAERLKGVDSTLKIQPAELGDSAVYLCASSSRTGRSTEAFFGQGTRLTVV.

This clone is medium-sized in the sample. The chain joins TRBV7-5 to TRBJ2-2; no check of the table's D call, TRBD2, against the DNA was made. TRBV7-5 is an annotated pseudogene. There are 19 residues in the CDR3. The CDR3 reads CASSLSGTSGHPNTGELFF. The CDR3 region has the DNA TGTGCCAGCAGCTTGTCCGGGACTAGCGGCCACCCGAACACCGGGGAGCTGTTTTTT.

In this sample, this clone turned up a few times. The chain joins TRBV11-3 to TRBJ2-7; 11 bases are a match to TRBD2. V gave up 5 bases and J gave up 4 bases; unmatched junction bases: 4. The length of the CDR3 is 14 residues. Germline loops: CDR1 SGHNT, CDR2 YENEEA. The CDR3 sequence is CASSTGLADYEQYF. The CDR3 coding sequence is TGTGCCAGCAGCACGGGACTAGCGGATTACGAGCAGTACTTC.

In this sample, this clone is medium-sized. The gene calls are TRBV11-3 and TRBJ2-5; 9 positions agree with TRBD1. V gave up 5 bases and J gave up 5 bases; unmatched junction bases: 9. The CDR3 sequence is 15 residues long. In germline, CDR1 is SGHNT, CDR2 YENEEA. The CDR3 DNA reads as TGTGCCAGCAGCCCGGGACAGGGAGGCCTGGAGACCCAGTACTTC. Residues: CASSPGQGGLETQYF.